These T cell receptor beta chains were read from a single sample in a study of blood T cells in healthy people across ages. Via MiXCR, TCRdb re-called the 5' RACE reads, giving one row per CDR3 protein. The table records about 800,000 distinct CDR3 sequences, over 45% of them present only once. The sequenced sample was blood. These receptors all come from a man aged 30-40 years in good health. Both conserved end residues are part of each CDR3.

CDR3,V
CASSPPSGTASTQYF,TRBV3-1
CASSSSGRDLWDEQYF,TRBV12-3/TRBV12-4
CASSYLEQPEAFF,TRBV6-5
CASSLDQGGETQYF,TRBV7-9
CAISLGTEDTYEQYF,TRBV10-3
CASSLGLAGGPAYF,TRBV12-3/TRBV12-4
CASSDSGVGTSSDTQYF,TRBV6-4
CASSRGRTGSGANVLTF,TRBV27
CASSNGNEAFF,TRBV7-3
CSVLGLGTNEKLFF,TRBV29-1
CASSQGLAGGYDEQFF,TRBV4-3
CTSSTGTLTEAFF,TRBV6-5
CASSLDGGRYPSGANVLTF,TRBV6-1
CSASPGGMNTEAFF,TRBV20-1